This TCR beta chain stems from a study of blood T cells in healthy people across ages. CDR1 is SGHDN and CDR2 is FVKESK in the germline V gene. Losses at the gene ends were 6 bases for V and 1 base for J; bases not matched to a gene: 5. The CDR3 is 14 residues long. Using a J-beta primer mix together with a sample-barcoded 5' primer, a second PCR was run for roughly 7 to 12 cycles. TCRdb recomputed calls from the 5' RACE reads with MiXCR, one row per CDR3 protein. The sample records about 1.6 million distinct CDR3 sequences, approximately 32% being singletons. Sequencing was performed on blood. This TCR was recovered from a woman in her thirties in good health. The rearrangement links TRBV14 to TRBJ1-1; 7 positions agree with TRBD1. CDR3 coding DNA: TGTGCCAGCAGAGCGACAGGGACGAACACTGAAGCTTTCTTT. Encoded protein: CASRATGTNTEAFF.